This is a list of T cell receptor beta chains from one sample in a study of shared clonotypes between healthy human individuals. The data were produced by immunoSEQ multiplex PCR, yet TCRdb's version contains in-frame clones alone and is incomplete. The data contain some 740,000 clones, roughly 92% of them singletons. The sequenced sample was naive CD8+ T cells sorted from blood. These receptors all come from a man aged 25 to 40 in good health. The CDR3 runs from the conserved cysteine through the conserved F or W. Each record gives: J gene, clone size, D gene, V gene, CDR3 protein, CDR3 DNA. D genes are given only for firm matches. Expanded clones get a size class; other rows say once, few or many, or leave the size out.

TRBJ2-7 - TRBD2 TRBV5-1 CASSLLGSGSNEQYF TGCGCCAGCAGCCTACTCGGTAGCGGGAGTAACGAGCAGTACTTC
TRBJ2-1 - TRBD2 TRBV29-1 CSVVQRELNEQFF TGCAGCGTTGTGCAGCGGGAGTTGAATGAGCAGTTCTTC
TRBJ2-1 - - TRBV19 CASSIYLEFRFGGNEQFF TGTGCCAGTAGTATTTATTTAGAATTCAGGTTCGGCGGCAATGAGCAGTTCTTC
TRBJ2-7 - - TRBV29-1 CSVEDGGQSSYEQYF TGCAGCGTTGAAGACGGAGGACAGAGCTCCTACGAGCAGTACTTC
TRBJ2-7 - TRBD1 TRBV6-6 CASSYGQDVVDF TGTGCCAGCAGTTATGGACAGGATGTGGTGGACTTC
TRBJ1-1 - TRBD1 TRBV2 CASRGDRMFPEAFF TGTGCCAGCAGAGGGGACAGGATGTTCCCTGAAGCTTTCTTT
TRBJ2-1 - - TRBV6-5 CASSWGQDLQFF TGTGCCAGCAGTTGGGGACAAGACCTACAGTTCTTC
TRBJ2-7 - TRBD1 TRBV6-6 CASSSVDRAHEQYF TGTGCCAGCAGTTCCGTCGACAGGGCCCACGAGCAGTACTTC
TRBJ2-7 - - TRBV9 CASSPFRTQHEQYF TGTGCCAGCAGCCCATTTCGGACCCAACACGAGCAGTACTTC
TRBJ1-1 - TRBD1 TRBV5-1 CASTYRGENTEAFF TGCGCCAGCACCTACAGGGGAGAGAACACTGAAGCTTTCTTT
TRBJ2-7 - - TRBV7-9 CASSHYSYEQYF TGTGCCAGCAGCCACTACTCCTACGAGCAGTACTTC
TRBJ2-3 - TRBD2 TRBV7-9 CASSSRGTSGTDTQYF TGTGCCAGCAGCTCTAGGGGGACTAGCGGCACAGATACGCAGTATTTT
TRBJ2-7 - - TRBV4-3 CASSQAPTGTTTYEQYF TGCGCCAGCAGCCAAGCACCAACCGGGACAACAACCTACGAGCAGTACTTC
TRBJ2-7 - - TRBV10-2 CASRAPTYEQYF TGCGCCAGCAGGGCCCCAACTTACGAGCAGTACTTC
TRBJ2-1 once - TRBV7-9 CASPGNYLGGEQFF TGTGCCAGCCCCGGGAACTACCTAGGAGGTGAGCAGTTCTTC
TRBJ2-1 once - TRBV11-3 CASSARDGILNDEQFF TGTGCCAGCAGCGCCCGGGACGGGATTTTAAATGATGAGCAGTTCTTC
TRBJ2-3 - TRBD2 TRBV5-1 CASSLAAGTSGRGDTQYF TGCGCCAGCAGCCTGGCAGCCGGGACTAGCGGGAGAGGCGATACGCAGTATTTT
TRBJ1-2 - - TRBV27 CASSLTSTLKGYTF TGTGCCAGCAGTTTAACAAGTACCTTAAAAGGCTACACCTTC